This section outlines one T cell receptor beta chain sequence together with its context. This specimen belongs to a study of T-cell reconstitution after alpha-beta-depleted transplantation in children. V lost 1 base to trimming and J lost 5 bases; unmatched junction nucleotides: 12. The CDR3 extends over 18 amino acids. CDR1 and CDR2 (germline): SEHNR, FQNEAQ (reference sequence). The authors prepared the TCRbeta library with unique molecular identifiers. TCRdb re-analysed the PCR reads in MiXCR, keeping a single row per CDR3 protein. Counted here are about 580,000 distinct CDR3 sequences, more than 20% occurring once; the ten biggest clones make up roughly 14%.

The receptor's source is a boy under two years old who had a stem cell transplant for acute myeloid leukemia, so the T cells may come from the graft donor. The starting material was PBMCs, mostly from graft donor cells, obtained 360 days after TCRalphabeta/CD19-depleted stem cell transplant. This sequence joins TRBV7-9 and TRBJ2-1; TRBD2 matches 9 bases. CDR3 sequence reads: CASSLVLVGTSPDNEQFF. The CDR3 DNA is TGTGCCAGCAGCTTAGTTTTGGTGGGGACTAGCCCCGACAATGAGCAGTTCTTC.